This T cell receptor (beta chain) stems from a study of control samples from healthy donors and cancer patients. The CDR3 is made up of 10 amino acids. V lost 5 bases, J lost 5 bases, and 1 base lay in between. Germline values: CDR1 LGHNT, CDR2 FRNRAP. The data were produced by immunoSEQ multiplex PCR, yet TCRdb's version contains in-frame clones alone and is incomplete. The sample has 150,000 to 200,000 clones; about 90% are singletons. The TCR comes from a man between 25 and 39 years old in good health. The rearrangement uses TRBV12-5 and TRBJ2-1; unclear D gene. Sequencing was carried out using blood. CDR3 amino acids: CASGHNEQFF. CDR3 DNA: TGTGCTAGTGGTCACAATGAGCAGTTCTTC.